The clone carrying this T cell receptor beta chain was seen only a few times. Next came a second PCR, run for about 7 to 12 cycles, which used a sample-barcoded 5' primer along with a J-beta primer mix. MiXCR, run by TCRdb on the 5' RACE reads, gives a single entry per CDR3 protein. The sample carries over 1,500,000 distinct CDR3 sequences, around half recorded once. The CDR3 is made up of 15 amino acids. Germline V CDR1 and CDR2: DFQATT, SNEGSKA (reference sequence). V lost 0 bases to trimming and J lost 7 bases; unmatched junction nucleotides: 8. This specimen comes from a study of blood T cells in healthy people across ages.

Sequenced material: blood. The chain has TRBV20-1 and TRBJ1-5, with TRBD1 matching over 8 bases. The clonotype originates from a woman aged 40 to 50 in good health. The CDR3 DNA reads TGCAGTGCTAGAGATGCGGCAGGGGGCTCGCAGCCCCAGCATTTT. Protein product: CSARDAAGGSQPQHF.